This T cell receptor beta chain was retrieved from a study of radiotherapy plus CTLA-4 blockade in lung cancer. Measured with immunoSEQ multiplex PCR; TCRdb has only the in-frame clones, and not every one. The top ten hold approximately 3% of the sample, which has 90,000 to 100,000 clones, around 79% seen once. General study results and limits: The best predictor of response was reported to be early blood T cell clone dynamics, with interferon-beta. TCR clones originating in tumors grew in number in blood after radiotherapy plus ipilimumab.

With respect to this clone: The antigen is not known.

This CDR3 is 15 amino acids long. V shed 5 bases, J shed 6 bases, and the junction held 6 bases outside the gene matches. Per germline, CDR1 SGHNT and CDR2 YENEEA. The receptor was isolated from a human donor with non-small cell lung cancer who had a partial response to radiotherapy plus ipilimumab. Some clones in this sample may be carry-over from other donors' samples. The chain joins TRBV11-3 to TRBJ2-1, with 11 bases identical to TRBD2. The material sequenced was peripheral blood, taken from a patient treated with radiotherapy plus ipilimumab. The CDR3 loop is CASSLLAGGVNEQFF. As DNA, the CDR3 is TGTGCCAGCAGCCTCTTAGCGGGGGGGGTCAATGAGCAGTTCTTC.